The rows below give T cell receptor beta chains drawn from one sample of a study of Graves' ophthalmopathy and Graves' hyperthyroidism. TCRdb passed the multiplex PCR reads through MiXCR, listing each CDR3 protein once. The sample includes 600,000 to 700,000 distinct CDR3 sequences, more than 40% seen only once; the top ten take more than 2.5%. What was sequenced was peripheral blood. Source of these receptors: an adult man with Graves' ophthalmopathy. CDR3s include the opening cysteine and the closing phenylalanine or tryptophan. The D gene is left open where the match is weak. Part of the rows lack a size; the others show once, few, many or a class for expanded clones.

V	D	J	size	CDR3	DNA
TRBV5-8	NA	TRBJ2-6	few	CASSIHVRRSGANVLTF	TGTGCCAGCAGCATCCATGTTCGGAGATCTGGGGCCAACGTCCTGACTTTC
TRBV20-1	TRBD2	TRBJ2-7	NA	CSARDIAGGYEQYF	TGCAGTGCTAGAGATATAGCGGGGGGCTACGAGCAGTACTTC
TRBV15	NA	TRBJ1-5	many	CATSRRGSNQPQHF	TGTGCCACCAGCAGGCGGGGGAGTAATCAGCCCCAGCATTTT
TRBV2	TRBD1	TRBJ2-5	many	CASRPGQGEETQYF	TGTGCCAGCAGACCGGGACAGGGTGAAGAGACCCAGTACTTC
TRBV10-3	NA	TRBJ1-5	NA	CAISAKGGSNQPQHF	TGTGCCATCAGTGCTAAGGGTGGTAGCAATCAGCCCCAGCATTTT
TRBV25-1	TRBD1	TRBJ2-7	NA	CASSGTPGQGPNEQYF	TGTGCCAGCAGTGGAACACCGGGACAGGGGCCCAACGAGCAGTACTTC
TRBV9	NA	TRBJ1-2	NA	CASSQLADGYGYTF	TGTGCCAGCAGCCAATTAGCCGACGGCTATGGCTACACCTTC
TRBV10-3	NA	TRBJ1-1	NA	CAIDGLNTEAFF	TGTGCCATCGATGGGCTGAACACTGAAGCTTTCTTT
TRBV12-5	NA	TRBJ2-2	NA	CASGLVGGELFF	TGTGCTAGTGGTTTGGTAGGAGGGGAGCTGTTTTTT
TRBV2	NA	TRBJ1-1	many	CASSEAWRWETEAFF	TGTGCCAGCAGTGAAGCGTGGAGATGGGAGACTGAAGCTTTCTTT
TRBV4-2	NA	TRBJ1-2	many	CASSHYPGRGNGYTF	TGTGCCAGCAGCCATTACCCGGGACGGGGAAATGGCTACACCTTC
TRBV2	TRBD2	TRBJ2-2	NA	CASSIRTSGSYNEQFF	TGTGCCAGCAGTATTAGGACTAGCGGGTCCTACAATGAGCAGTTTTTT
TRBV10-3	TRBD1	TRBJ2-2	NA	CAIRRQGATGELLF	TGTGCCATCAGAAGACAGGGGGCTACCGGGGAGCTGCTCTTT
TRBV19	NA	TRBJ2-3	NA	CASSIDLLHTDTQYF	TGTGCCAGTAGTATAGATCTGCTACACACAGATACGCAGTATTTT
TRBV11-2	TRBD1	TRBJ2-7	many	CASSPIRGQGSYEQYF	TGTGCCAGCAGCCCAATTCGGGGACAGGGCTCCTACGAGCAGTACTTC
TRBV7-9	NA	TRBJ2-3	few	CASRPQSGRRMGDTQYF	TGTGCCAGCAGACCCCAGTCGGGACGACGGATGGGGGATACGCAGTATTTT
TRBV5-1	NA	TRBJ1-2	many	CASSLPDAANYGYTF	TGCGCCAGCAGCTTGCCGGACGCCGCTAACTATGGCTACACCTTC
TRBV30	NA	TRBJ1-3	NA	CAWSEHPSRDTIYF	TGTGCCTGGAGTGAACACCCTTCGAGGGACACCATATATTTT
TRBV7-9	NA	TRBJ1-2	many	CASSRPRDYYGYTF	TGTGCCAGCAGCCGCCCTAGGGACTACTATGGCTACACCTTC
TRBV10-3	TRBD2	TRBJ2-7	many	CAISELVLRLAGSEQYF	TGTGCCATCAGTGAGTTAGTCCTCAGACTAGCGGGGAGCGAGCAGTACTTC
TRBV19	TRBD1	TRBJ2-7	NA	CASSNEGQGTHELYF	TGTGCCAGTAGTAATGAGGGACAGGGCACCCACGAGCTGTACTTC
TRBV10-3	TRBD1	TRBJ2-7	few	CAISATGYEQYF	TGTGCCATCAGTGCGACAGGGTACGAGCAGTACTTC
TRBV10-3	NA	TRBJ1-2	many	CASSRTRTDYGYTF	TGTGCCAGCAGCCGCACCAGGACAGACTATGGCTACACCTTC
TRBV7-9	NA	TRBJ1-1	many	CASSQRGGGHMNTEAFF	TGTGCCAGCAGCCAAAGGGGAGGGGGGCACATGAACACTGAAGCTTTCTTT
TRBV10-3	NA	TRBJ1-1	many	CAILDTMNTEAFF	TGTGCCATCTTGGACACTATGAACACTGAAGCTTTCTTT
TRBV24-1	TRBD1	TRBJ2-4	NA	CATSDLKTGEQIQYF	TGTGCCACCAGTGACCTTAAGACAGGGGAACAGATTCAGTACTTC
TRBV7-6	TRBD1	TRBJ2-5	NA	CASSLGTGKFETQYF	TGTGCCAGCAGCCTAGGGACAGGGAAGTTCGAGACCCAGTACTTC
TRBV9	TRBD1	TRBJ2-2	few	CASSALQGAFGELFF	TGTGCCAGCAGCGCCTTACAGGGGGCATTCGGGGAGCTGTTTTTT
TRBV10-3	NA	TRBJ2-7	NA	CAISAWRALNEQYF	TGTGCCATCAGTGCTTGGAGGGCCCTGAACGAGCAGTACTTC
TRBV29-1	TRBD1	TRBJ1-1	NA	CSVVRSQPGTGRRAFF	TGCAGCGTCGTAAGGTCGCAACCCGGGACAGGGCGTAGAGCTTTCTTT